These T cell receptor beta chains were read from a single sample in a study of blood T cell repertoires in COVID-19. Sequencing used immunoSEQ multiplex PCR; TCRdb keeps in-frame clones, though not all of them. The profile covers a few hundred thousand clones, with 88% appearing a single time and 0.7% taken by the ten largest. The sequencing input was peripheral blood. The receptors here all came from a human donor in a cohort sampled during active COVID-19. CDR3s include the opening cysteine and the closing phenylalanine or tryptophan. The order of the fields is J gene, V gene, D gene, clone size, CDR3 protein, CDR3 DNA. The D gene is left open where the match is weak. Size is omitted from some rows. Given values are once, few, many or a class for expanded clones.

J: TRBJ2-2
V: TRBV27
D: TRBD1
size: NA
CDR3: CASSLSSRQGFNTGELFF
DNA: TGTGCCAGCAGTTTATCGAGTAGACAGGGCTTCAACACCGGGGAGCTGTTTTTT

J: TRBJ1-1
V: TRBV6-5
D: NA
size: NA
CDR3: CASSLGVWNTEAFF
DNA: TGTGCCAGCTCATTAGGGGTATGGAACACTGAAGCTTTCTTT

J: TRBJ2-5
V: TRBV2
D: TRBD2
size: NA
CDR3: CASSLTSGGARETQYF
DNA: TGTGCCAGCAGTCTGACTAGCGGGGGGGCCAGGGAGACCCAGTACTTC

J: TRBJ2-5
V: TRBV27
D: TRBD1
size: NA
CDR3: CASSPGHRGTQETQYF
DNA: TGTGCCAGCAGTCCCGGACACAGGGGGACGCAAGAGACCCAGTACTTC

J: TRBJ2-7
V: TRBV19
D: NA
size: once
CDR3: CASSIDKGARGYEQYF
DNA: TGTGCCAGTAGTATAGACAAGGGGGCGCGGGGCTACGAGCAGTACTTC

J: TRBJ2-3
V: TRBV6-5
D: NA
size: NA
CDR3: CASSRVQDPTDTQYF
DNA: TGTGCCAGCAGTCGAGTACAGGACCCCACAGATACGCAGTATTTT

J: TRBJ2-4
V: TRBV2
D: TRBD2
size: NA
CDR3: CARRLAGEVDIQYF
DNA: TGTGCCAGAAGACTAGCGGGAGAGGTGGACATTCAGTACTTC

J: TRBJ2-7
V: TRBV2
D: TRBD2
size: NA
CDR3: CASRGNIAGSWYEQYF
DNA: TGTGCCAGCAGAGGGAACATAGCGGGAAGTTGGTACGAGCAGTACTTC

J: TRBJ1-1
V: TRBV5-4
D: NA
size: NA
CDR3: CASSPGQPTSWNTEAFF
DNA: TGTGCCAGCAGCCCCGGACAGCCAACCTCCTGGAACACTGAAGCTTTCTTT

J: TRBJ1-1
V: TRBV6-2/TRBV6-3
D: NA
size: NA
CDR3: CASSYLRARANTEAFF
DNA: TGTGCCAGCAGTTACTTGAGAGCCAGGGCCAACACTGAAGCTTTCTTT

J: TRBJ1-2
V: TRBV20-1
D: NA
size: NA
CDR3: CSASAGYGYTF
DNA: TGCAGTGCTAGTGCAGGGTACGGCTACACCTTC

J: TRBJ2-2
V: TRBV7-9
D: TRBD1
size: NA
CDR3: CASSRQGAGTGELFF
DNA: TGTGCCAGCAGCCGACAGGGGGCGGGGACCGGGGAGCTGTTTTTT

J: TRBJ1-4
V: TRBV10-3
D: TRBD1
size: NA
CDR3: CAIGQGAGIEKLFF
DNA: TGTGCCATCGGACAGGGGGCTGGTATTGAAAAACTGTTTTTT

J: TRBJ2-3
V: TRBV5-8
D: TRBD2
size: NA
CDR3: CASSTGTSGTDTQYF
DNA: TGTGCCAGCAGCACCGGGACTAGCGGGACAGATACGCAGTATTTT

J: TRBJ2-1
V: TRBV21-1
D: NA
size: NA
CDR3: CASSKVRRGKGLAVLHNEQFF
DNA: TGTGCCAGCAGCAAAGTAAGGAGGGGAAAAGGACTAGCAGTCCTGCACAATGAGCAGTTCTTC

J: TRBJ2-7
V: TRBV30
D: TRBD2
size: NA
CDR3: CAWSRTSGVEQYF
DNA: TGTGCCTGGAGTAGGACTAGCGGGGTCGAGCAGTACTTC

J: TRBJ1-2
V: TRBV6-2/TRBV6-3
D: TRBD1
size: NA
CDR3: CASSRGQEDGYTF
DNA: TGTGCCAGCAGCCGTGGACAGGAGGATGGCTACACCTTC

J: TRBJ2-7
V: TRBV27
D: TRBD2
size: NA
CDR3: CASSGKLAVFTYEQYF
DNA: TGTGCCAGCAGTGGGAAACTAGCGGTATTTACCTACGAGCAGTACTTC

J: TRBJ2-1
V: TRBV4-1
D: NA
size: NA
CDR3: CASSLGDPRGAYNEQFF
DNA: TGCGCCAGCAGCCTCGGAGATCCTCGCGGGGCGTACAATGAGCAGTTCTTC

J: TRBJ1-1
V: TRBV30
D: NA
size: NA
CDR3: CAWSGSGAEAFF
DNA: TGTGCCTGGAGTGGGAGCGGCGCTGAAGCTTTCTTT

J: TRBJ2-7
V: TRBV4-3
D: NA
size: once
CDR3: CASSQDFARGLADSYEQYF
DNA: TGCGCCAGCAGCCAAGATTTCGCGCGGGGGCTAGCGGACTCCTACGAGCAGTACTTC

J: TRBJ1-1
V: TRBV2
D: TRBD1
size: few
CDR3: CASSLGQGDTEAFF
DNA: TGTGCCAGCAGTCTGGGACAGGGTGACACTGAAGCTTTCTTT

J: TRBJ1-1
V: TRBV11-2
D: NA
size: NA
CDR3: CASSPITTGAFF
DNA: TGTGCCAGCAGTCCTATCACAACGGGGGCTTTCTTT

J: TRBJ1-2
V: TRBV5-6
D: TRBD1
size: NA
CDR3: CASSLVWTGSYGYTF
DNA: TGTGCCAGCAGCTTGGTTTGGACAGGGAGCTATGGCTACACCTTC

J: TRBJ2-3
V: TRBV24-1
D: NA
size: NA
CDR3: CATSDIYSSTDTQYF
DNA: TGTGCCACCAGTGATATCTATAGCTCGACAGATACGCAGTATTTT

J: TRBJ2-7
V: TRBV28
D: NA
size: NA
CDR3: CASSRHPQGTHHEQYF
DNA: TGTGCCAGCAGTCGACACCCTCAGGGGACCCACCACGAGCAGTACTTC

J: TRBJ2-7
V: TRBV12-1
D: NA
size: NA
CDR3: CASRPPKSLAGGNYEQYF
DNA: TGTGCCAGCAGACCGCCAAAATCTCTAGCGGGAGGAAACTACGAGCAGTACTTC

J: TRBJ2-5
V: TRBV19
D: TRBD1
size: few
CDR3: CATRDRGSSETQYF
DNA: TGTGCCACTCGGGACAGGGGATCGTCGGAGACCCAGTACTTC

J: TRBJ2-7
V: TRBV30
D: TRBD2
size: NA
CDR3: CAWSVVRGRAYEQYF
DNA: TGTGCCTGGAGTGTAGTGCGGGGGAGAGCCTACGAGCAGTACTTC

J: TRBJ2-5
V: TRBV5-1
D: TRBD2
size: once
CDR3: CASSQTSGALETQYF
DNA: TGCGCCAGCAGCCAAACTAGCGGTGCCCTGGAGACCCAGTACTTC

J: TRBJ2-1
V: TRBV30
D: TRBD1
size: NA
CDR3: CAWSRSGGLEQFF
DNA: TGTGCCTGGAGCAGATCAGGGGGCCTTGAGCAGTTCTTC

J: TRBJ2-1
V: TRBV4-3
D: NA
size: NA
CDR3: CASSQDVGNEQFF
DNA: TGCGCCAGCAGCCAAGATGTCGGCAATGAGCAGTTCTTC

J: TRBJ1-5
V: TRBV24-1
D: TRBD1
size: once
CDR3: CASSRGPAQPQHF
DNA: TGTGCCAGTTCAAGGGGGCCGGCTCAGCCCCAGCATTTT

J: TRBJ1-4
V: TRBV23-1
D: NA
size: NA
CDR3: CASSQSPPTRMDEKLFF
DNA: TGCGCCAGCAGTCAATCCCCGCCGACAAGAATGGATGAAAAACTGTTTTTT

J: TRBJ1-2
V: TRBV7-2
D: TRBD1
size: NA
CDR3: CASLGQGRSGYTF
DNA: TGTGCCAGCTTGGGACAGGGCAGGAGTGGCTACACCTTC

J: TRBJ2-3
V: TRBV19
D: TRBD2
size: NA
CDR3: CASSARAGEATDTQYF
DNA: TGTGCCAGTAGCGCCCGAGCGGGAGAAGCCACAGATACGCAGTATTTT

J: TRBJ2-7
V: TRBV14
D: TRBD1
size: NA
CDR3: CASSLNRGSYEQYF
DNA: TGTGCCAGCAGCCTTAACAGGGGGTCTTACGAGCAGTACTTC

J: TRBJ2-7
V: TRBV6-5
D: NA
size: once
CDR3: CASRSRGHEQYF
DNA: TGTGCCAGCAGGAGCAGGGGCCACGAGCAGTACTTC

J: TRBJ2-7
V: TRBV5-4
D: TRBD2
size: NA
CDR3: CASSPGGEISYEQYF
DNA: TGTGCCAGCAGCCCGGGGGGGGAGATCTCCTACGAGCAGTACTTC

J: TRBJ2-6
V: TRBV28
D: TRBD1
size: NA
CDR3: CASSLGDRGGGANVLTF
DNA: TGTGCCAGCAGTTTGGGGGACAGGGGTGGCGGGGCCAACGTCCTGACTTTC

J: TRBJ2-2
V: TRBV29-1
D: NA
size: once
CDR3: CSVFQGTNTGELFF
DNA: TGCAGCGTTTTCCAGGGTACGAACACCGGGGAGCTGTTTTTT

J: TRBJ1-2
V: TRBV27
D: TRBD1
size: NA
CDR3: CASRVTGVEDYGYTF
DNA: TGTGCCAGCAGGGTGACAGGGGTGGAGGACTATGGCTACACCTTC

J: TRBJ2-1
V: TRBV6-5
D: TRBD2
size: NA
CDR3: CASKASGVYNEQFF
DNA: TGTGCCAGCAAGGCTAGCGGGGTTTACAATGAGCAGTTCTTC